This T cell receptor (beta chain) was recovered during a study of technical replicates of blood from several donors. Clones were read by immunoSEQ multiplex PCR, and TCRdb kept only the in-frame ones, dropping some. The data contain about 79,000 clones, around 94% of them singletons. The sequenced material came from T cells isolated from PBMCs. The clonotype comes from a human donor in good health.

The CDR3 nucleotides are TGTGCCAGCAGTGAAGGCCAGGGGGCTGCAAAACTGTTTTTT. Amino acid sequence: CASSEGQGAAKLFF. This chain links TRBV6-1 with TRBJ1-4, with TRBD1 matching 8 bases. The CDR3 runs 14 residues. Germline V gene data show CDR1 as MNHNS and CDR2 as SASEGT. The V and J ends lost 1 base and 10 bases, in that order; junction bases with no gene match: 5.